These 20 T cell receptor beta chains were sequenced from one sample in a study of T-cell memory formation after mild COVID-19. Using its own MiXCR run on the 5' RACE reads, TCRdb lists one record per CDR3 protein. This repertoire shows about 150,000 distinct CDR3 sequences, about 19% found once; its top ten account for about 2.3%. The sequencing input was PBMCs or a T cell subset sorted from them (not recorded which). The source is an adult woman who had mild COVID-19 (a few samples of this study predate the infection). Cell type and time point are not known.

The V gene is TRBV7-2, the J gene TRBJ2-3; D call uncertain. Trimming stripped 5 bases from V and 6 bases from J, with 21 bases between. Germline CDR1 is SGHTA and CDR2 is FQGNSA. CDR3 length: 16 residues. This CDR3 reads CASSPWVSNRPDTQYF. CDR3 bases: TGTGCCAGCAGCCCATGGGTGTCCAACCGCCCGGATACGCAGTATTTT.

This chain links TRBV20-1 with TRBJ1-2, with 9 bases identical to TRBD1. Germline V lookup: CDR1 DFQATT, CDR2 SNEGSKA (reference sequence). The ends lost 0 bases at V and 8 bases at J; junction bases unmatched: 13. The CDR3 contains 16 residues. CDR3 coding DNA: TGCAGTGCTAGAGATAAACTACAGGGGGCGTTAAAAGGCTACACCTTC. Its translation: CSARDKLQGALKGYTF.

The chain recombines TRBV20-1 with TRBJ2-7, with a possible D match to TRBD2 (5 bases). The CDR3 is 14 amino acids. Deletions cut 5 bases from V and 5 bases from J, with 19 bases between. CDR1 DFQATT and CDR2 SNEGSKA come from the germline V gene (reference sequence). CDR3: CSAGSGLGEHEQYF. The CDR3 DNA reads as TGCAGTGCTGGCTCCGGACTCGGGGAGCACGAGCAGTACTTC.

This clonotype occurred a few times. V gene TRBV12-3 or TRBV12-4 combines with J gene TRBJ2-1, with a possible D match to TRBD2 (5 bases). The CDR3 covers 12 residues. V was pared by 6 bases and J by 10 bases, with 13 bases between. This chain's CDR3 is CASSRIREEQFF. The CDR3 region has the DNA TGTGCCAGCAGCCGAATCCGGGAAGAGCAGTTCTTC.

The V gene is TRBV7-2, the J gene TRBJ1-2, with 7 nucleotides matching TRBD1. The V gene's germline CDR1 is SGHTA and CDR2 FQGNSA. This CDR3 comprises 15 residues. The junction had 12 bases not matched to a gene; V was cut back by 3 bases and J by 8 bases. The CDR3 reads CASSFRPRGEDGYTF. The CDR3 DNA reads TGTGCCAGCAGCTTTCGTCCCAGGGGGGAAGACGGCTACACCTTC.

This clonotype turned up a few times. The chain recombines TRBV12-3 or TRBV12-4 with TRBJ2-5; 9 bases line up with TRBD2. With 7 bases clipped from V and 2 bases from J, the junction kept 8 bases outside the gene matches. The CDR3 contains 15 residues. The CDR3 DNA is TGTGCCAGCAAAACCGGGACTAGCAATCAAGAGACCCAGTACTTC. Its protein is CASKTGTSNQETQYF.

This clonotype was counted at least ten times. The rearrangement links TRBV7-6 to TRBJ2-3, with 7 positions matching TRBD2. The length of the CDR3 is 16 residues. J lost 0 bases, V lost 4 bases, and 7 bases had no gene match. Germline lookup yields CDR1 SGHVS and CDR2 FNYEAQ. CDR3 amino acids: CASSSRLAASTDTQYF. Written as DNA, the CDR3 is TGTGCCAGCAGCTCCCGACTAGCAGCCAGCACAGATACGCAGTATTTT.

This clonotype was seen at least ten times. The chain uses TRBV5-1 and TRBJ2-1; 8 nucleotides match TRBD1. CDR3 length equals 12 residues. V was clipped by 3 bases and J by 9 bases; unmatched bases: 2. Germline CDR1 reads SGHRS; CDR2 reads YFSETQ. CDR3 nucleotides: TGCGCCAGCAGCTCAGGGGGCAGTGAGCAGTTCTTC. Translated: CASSSGGSEQFF.

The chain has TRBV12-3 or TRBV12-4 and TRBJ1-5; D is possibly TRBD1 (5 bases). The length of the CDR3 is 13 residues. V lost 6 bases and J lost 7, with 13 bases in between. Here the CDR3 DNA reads TGTGCCAGCAGCAGGGCCGCGGGACAGCCCCAGCATTTT. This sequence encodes CASSRAAGQPQHF.

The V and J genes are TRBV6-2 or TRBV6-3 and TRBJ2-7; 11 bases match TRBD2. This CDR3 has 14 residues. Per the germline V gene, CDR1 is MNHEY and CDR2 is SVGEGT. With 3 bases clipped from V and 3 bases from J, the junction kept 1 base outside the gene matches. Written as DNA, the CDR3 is TGTGCCAGCAGTTATACTAGCGGGAGCTACGAGCAGTACTTC. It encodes CASSYTSGSYEQYF.

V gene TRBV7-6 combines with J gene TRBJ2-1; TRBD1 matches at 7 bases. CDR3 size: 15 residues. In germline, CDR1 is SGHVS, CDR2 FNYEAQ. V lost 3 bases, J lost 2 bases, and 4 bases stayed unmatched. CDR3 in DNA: TGTGCCAGCAGCTTGACAGGGCGCCCCTACAATGAGCAGTTCTTC. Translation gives CASSLTGRPYNEQFF.

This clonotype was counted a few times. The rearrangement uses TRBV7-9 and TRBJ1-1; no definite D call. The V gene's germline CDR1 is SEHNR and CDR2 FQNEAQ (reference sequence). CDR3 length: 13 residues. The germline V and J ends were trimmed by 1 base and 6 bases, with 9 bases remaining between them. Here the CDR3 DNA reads TGTGCCAGCAGCTTAGTTATAGCAGCTGAAGCTTTCTTT. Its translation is CASSLVIAAEAFF. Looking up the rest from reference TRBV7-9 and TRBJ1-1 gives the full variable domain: DTGVSQNPRHKITKRGQNVTFRCDPISEHNRLYWYRQTLGQGPEFLTYFQNEAQLEKSRLLSDRFSAERPKGSFSTLEIQRTEQGDSAMYLCASSLVIAAEAFFGQGTRLTVV.

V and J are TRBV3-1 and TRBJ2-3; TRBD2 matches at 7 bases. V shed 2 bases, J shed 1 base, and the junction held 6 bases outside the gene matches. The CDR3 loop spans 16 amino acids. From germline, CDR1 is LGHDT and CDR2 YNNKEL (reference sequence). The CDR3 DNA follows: TGTGCCAGCAGCCAAATCGGCCGGGGGGGCACAGATACGCAGTATTTT. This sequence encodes CASSQIGRGGTDTQYF.

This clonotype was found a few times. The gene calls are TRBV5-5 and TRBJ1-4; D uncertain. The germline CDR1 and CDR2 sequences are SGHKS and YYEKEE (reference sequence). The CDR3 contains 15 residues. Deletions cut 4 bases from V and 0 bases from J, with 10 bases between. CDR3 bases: TGTGCCAGCAGCGCTACGTCTGCAACTAATGAAAAACTGTTTTTT. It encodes CASSATSATNEKLFF.

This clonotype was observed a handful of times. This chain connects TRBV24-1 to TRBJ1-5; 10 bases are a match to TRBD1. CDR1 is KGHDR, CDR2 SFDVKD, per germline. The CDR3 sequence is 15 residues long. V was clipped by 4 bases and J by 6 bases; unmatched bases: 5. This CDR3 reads CATSEAGTGVQPQHF. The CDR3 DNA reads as TGTGCCACCAGTGAGGCCGGGACAGGGGTTCAGCCCCAGCATTTT.

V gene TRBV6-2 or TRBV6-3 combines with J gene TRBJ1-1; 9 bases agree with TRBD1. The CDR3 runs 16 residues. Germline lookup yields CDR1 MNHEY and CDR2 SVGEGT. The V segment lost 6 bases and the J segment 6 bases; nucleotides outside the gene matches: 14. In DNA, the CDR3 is TGTGCCAGCAGCACTTACAGGGGGCGCGAAGTAGCTGAAGCTTTCTTT. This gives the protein CASSTYRGREVAEAFF.

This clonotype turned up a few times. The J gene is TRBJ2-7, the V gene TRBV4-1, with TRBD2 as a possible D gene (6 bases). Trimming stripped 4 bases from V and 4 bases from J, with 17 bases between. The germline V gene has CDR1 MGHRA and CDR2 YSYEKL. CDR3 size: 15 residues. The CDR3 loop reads CASSPGGGRTYEQYF. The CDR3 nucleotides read TGCGCCAGCAGCCCCGGAGGAGGGAGGACTTACGAGCAGTACTTC.

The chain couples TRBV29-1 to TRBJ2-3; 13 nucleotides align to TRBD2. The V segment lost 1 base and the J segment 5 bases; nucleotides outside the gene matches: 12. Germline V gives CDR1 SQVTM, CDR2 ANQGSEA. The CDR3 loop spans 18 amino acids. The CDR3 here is CSVEAAVTSGRVIDTQYF. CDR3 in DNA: TGCAGCGTTGAAGCAGCAGTAACTAGCGGGAGGGTCATAGATACGCAGTATTTT.

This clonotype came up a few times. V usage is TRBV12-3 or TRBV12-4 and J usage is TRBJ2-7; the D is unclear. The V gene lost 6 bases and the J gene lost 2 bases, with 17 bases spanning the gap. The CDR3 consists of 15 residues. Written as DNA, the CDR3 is TGTGCCAGCAGGGTTGTCAAAGTATCAACCTACGAGCAGTACTTC. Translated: CASRVVKVSTYEQYF.

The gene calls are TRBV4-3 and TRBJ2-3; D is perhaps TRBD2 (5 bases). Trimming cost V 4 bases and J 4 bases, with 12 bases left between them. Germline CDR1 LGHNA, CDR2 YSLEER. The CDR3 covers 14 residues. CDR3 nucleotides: TGCGCCAGCAGCCGGCGGGCTCCCCCAGATACGCAGTATTTT. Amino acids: CASSRRAPPDTQYF.